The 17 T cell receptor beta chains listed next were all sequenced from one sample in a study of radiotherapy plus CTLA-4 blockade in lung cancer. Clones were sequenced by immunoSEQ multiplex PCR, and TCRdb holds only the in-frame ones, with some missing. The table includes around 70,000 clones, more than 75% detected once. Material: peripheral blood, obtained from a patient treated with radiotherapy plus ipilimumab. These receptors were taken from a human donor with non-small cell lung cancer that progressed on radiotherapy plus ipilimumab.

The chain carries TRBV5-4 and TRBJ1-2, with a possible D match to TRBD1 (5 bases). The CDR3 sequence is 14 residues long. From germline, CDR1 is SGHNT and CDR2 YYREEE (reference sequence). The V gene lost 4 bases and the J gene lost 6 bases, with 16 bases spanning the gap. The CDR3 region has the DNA TGTGCCAGCAGCCCAGAGGCAGGGAGACATGGCTACACCTTC. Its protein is CASSPEAGRHGYTF.

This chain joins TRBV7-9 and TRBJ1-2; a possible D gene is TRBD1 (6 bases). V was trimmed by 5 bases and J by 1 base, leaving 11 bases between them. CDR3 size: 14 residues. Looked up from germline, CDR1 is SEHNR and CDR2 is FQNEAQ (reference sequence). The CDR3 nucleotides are TGTGCCAGCAGCGGATCAGGGGTTAACTATGGCTACACCTTC. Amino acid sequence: CASSGSGVNYGYTF.

The CDR3 DNA is TGTGCCAGCAGGTCCGGGACAGTCTCCTACGAGCAGTACTTC. Translated, it gives CASRSGTVSYEQYF. The J gene is TRBJ2-7, the V gene TRBV2; 7 nucleotides agree with TRBD1. The CDR3 has 14 residues. From germline, CDR1 is SNHLY and CDR2 FYNNEI. V lost 6 bases and J lost 0; bases outside the gene matches: 5.

CDR3 coding DNA: TGTGCCAGCAGCGTCAGACAGGGGGAAGAGACCCAGTACTTC. Residues: CASSVRQGEETQYF. The chain recombines TRBV9 with TRBJ2-5; 9 nucleotides match TRBD1. The ends lost 2 bases at V and 3 bases at J; junction bases unmatched: 2. This CDR3 comprises 14 residues. Germline V gene lookup returns CDR1 SGDLS and CDR2 YYNGEE.

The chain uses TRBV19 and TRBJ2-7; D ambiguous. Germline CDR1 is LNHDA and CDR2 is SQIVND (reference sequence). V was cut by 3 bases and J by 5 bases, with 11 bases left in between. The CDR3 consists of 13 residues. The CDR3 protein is CASSILRFHEQYV. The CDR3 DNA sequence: TGTGCCAGTAGTATCCTCAGGTTTCACGAGCAGTACGTC.

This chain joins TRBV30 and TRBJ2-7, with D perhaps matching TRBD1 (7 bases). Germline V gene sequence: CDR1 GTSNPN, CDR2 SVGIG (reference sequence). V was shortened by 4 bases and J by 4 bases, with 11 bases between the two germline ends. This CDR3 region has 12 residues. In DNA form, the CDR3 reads TGTGCCTGGATCAGGGGGGAGTACGAGCAGTACTTC. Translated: CAWIRGEYEQYF.

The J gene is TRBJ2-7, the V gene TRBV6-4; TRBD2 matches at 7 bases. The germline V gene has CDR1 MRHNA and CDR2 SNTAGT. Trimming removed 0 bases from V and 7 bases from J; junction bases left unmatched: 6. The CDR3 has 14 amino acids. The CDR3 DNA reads TGTGCCAGCAGTGACTCGGGAGGGGCGGAGGAGCAGTACGTC. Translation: CASSDSGGAEEQYV.

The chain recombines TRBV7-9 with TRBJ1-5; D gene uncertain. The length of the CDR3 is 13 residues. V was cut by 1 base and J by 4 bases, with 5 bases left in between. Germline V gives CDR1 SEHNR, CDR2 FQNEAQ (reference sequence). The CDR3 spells CASSLEPNQPQHF. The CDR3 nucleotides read TGTGCCAGCAGCTTAGAGCCGAATCAGCCCCAGCATTTT.

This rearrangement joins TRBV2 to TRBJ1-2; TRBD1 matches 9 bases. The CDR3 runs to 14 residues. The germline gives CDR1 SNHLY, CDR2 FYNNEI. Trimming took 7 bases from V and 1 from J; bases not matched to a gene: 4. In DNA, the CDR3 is TGTGCCAGCACCCCGGGACAGGGTAACTATGGCTACACCTTC. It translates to CASTPGQGNYGYTF.

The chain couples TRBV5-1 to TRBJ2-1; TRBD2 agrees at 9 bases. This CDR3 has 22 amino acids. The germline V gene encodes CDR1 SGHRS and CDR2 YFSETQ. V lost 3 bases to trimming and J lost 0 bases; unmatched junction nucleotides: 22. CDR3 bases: TGCGCCAGCAGCTCGGCATTGAGTTTTAGGACTAGCGTAAACAGCTCCTACAATGAGCAGTTCTTC. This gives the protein CASSSALSFRTSVNSSYNEQFF.

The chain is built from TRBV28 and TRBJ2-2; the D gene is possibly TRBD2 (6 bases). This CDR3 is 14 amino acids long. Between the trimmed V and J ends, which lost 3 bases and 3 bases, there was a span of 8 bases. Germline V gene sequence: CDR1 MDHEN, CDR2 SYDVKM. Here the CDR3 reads CASSFGTYTGELFF. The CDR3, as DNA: TGTGCCAGCAGTTTCGGGACTTACACCGGGGAGCTGTTTTTT.

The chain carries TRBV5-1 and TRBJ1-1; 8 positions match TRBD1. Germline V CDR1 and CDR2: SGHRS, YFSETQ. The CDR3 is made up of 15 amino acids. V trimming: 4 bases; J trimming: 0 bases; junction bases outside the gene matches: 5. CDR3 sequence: CASSPGTGMNTEAFF. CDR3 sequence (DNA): TGCGCCAGCAGCCCGGGGACAGGTATGAACACTGAAGCTTTCTTT.

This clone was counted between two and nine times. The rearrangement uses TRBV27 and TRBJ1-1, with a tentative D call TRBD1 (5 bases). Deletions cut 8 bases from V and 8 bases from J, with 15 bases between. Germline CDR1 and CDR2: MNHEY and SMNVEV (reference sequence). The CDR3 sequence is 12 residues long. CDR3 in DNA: TGTGCCAGCTCGAGGGTCCGGGGGGAAGCTTTCTTT. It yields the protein CASSRVRGEAFF.

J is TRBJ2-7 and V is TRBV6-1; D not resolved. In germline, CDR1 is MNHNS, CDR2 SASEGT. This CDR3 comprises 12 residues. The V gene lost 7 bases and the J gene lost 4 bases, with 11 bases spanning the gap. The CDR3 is CASMSVGYEQYV. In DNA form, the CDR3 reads TGTGCCAGCATGAGTGTGGGTTACGAGCAGTACGTC.

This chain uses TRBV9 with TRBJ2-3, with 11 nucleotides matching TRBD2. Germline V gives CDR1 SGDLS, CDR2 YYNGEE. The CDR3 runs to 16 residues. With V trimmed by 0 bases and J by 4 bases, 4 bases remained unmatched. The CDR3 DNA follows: TGTGCCAGCAGCGTAGAAGTAGCGGGAGGGCCAGATACGCAGTATTTT. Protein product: CASSVEVAGGPDTQYF. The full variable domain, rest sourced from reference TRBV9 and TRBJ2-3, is DSGVTQTPKHLITATGQRVTLRCSPRSGDLSVYWYQQSLDQGLQFLIQYYNGEERAKGNILERFSAQQFPDLHSELNLSSLELGDSALYFCASSVEVAGGPDTQYFGPGTRLTVL.

This chain's CDR3 is CASSLALAGGETQYF. The CDR3 bases are TGCGCCAGCAGCTTGGCACTAGCGGGTGGAGAGACCCAGTACTTC. The chain combines TRBV5-1 with TRBJ2-5; 9 bases fit TRBD2. This CDR3 comprises 15 residues. J gave up 4 bases and V 0 bases, and 4 bases lay outside the gene matches. The V gene's germline CDR1 is SGHRS and CDR2 YFSETQ.

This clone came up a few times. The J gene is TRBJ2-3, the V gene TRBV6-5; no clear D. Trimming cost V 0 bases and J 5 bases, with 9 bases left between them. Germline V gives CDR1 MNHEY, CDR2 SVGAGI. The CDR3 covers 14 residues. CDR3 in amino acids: CASSYSSRLDTQYF. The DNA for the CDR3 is TGTGCCAGCAGTTACTCCTCAAGATTAGATACGCAGTATTTT.